Listed below are T cell receptor beta chains from one sample, sequenced in a study of shared clonotypes between healthy human individuals. Assay used: immunoSEQ multiplex PCR; TCRdb lists only in-frame clones, some missing. The sample holds about 2.1 million clones; around 93% are singletons and the top ten take less than 2%. The sequencing sample was made of naive CD8+ T cells from PBMCs. These receptors all come from a man younger than 35 in good health. Some clones in this sample may be carry-over from other donors' samples. Both conserved end residues are part of each CDR3. The D gene is left open where the match is weak. Clone size is given for some rows only: seen once, a few or many times, or a class if the clone is expanded.

.	TRBV14	TRBJ2-7	.	CASSQEIGSYEQYF	TGTGCCAGCAGCCAAGAGATTGGTTCCTACGAGCAGTACTTC
.	TRBV7-9	TRBJ2-3	once	CASRKGGDTQYF	TGTGCCAGCAGAAAAGGTGGAGATACGCAGTATTTT
.	TRBV27	TRBJ1-1	once	CASSPYDGESTEAFF	TGTGCCAGCAGCCCTTACGACGGGGAGAGTACTGAAGCTTTCTTT
.	TRBV6-5	TRBJ1-2	.	CASSYRFSSYNYGYTF	TGTGCCAGCAGTTACCGGTTTTCCTCTTACAACTATGGCTACACCTTC
.	TRBV7-9	TRBJ1-1	few	CASNVPGMETEAFF	TGTGCCAGCAACGTACCGGGCATGGAGACTGAAGCTTTCTTT
TRBD1	TRBV28	TRBJ2-7	.	CASSIGTGGYEQYF	TGTGCCAGCAGCATTGGGACAGGGGGCTACGAGCAGTACTTC
.	TRBV30	TRBJ1-4	.	CAWGSPGEKLFF	TGTGCCTGGGGTTCGCCGGGTGAAAAACTGTTTTTT
.	TRBV7-2	TRBJ2-7	.	CASSSGLYRLYEQYF	TGTGCCAGCAGCTCAGGACTTTATCGCCTCTACGAGCAGTACTTC
TRBD2	TRBV6-1	TRBJ2-1	.	CASSEGLAGGDEQFF	TGTGCCAGCAGTGAAGGACTAGCGGGAGGGGATGAGCAGTTCTTC
.	TRBV27	TRBJ1-1	.	CASSTGLPRTEAFF	TGTGCCAGCAGCACGGGACTCCCGCGGACTGAAGCTTTCTTT
TRBD2	TRBV30	TRBJ2-1	.	CAWSPWGPSGSINEQFF	TGTGCCTGGAGCCCTTGGGGGCCTAGCGGGAGCATTAATGAGCAGTTCTTC
TRBD1	TRBV27	TRBJ2-7	.	CASSLRGTGPYEQYF	TGTGCCAGCAGTTTAAGGGGGACAGGGCCATACGAGCAGTACTTC
TRBD2	TRBV7-6	TRBJ2-5	.	CASSLTSGRAETQYF	TGTGCCAGCAGTCTGACTAGCGGGAGGGCAGAGACCCAGTACTTC
.	TRBV7-9	TRBJ1-3	.	CASSLQGTGNTIYF	TGTGCCAGCAGCCTACAGGGTACTGGAAACACCATATATTTT
TRBD1	TRBV4-3	TRBJ2-1	once	CASSQDGTGGEQFF	TGCGCCAGCAGCCAAGACGGGACAGGGGGCGAGCAGTTCTTC
.	TRBV6-5	TRBJ1-2	.	CASSAPGTFLGGYTF	TGTGCCAGCAGCGCTCCGGGGACATTCCTAGGGGGCTACACCTTC
.	TRBV10-3	TRBJ2-7	.	CAISESITAGQGYEQYF	TGTGCCATCAGTGAGTCGATAACTGCCGGTCAGGGCTACGAGCAGTACTTC
.	TRBV5-5	TRBJ2-7	once	CASSQDGTRSYEQYF	TGTGCCAGCAGCCAGGATGGGACACGGTCCTACGAGCAGTACTTC
.	TRBV10-3	TRBJ1-2	.	CAISGLGEVTPNYGYTF	TGTGCCATCAGTGGGCTTGGTGAAGTGACCCCCAACTATGGCTACACCTTC
.	TRBV5-5	TRBJ1-3	.	CASSLFSVLSSGNTIYF	TGTGCCAGCAGCTTGTTTTCAGTGCTTAGCTCTGGAAACACCATATATTTT
.	TRBV6-9	TRBJ1-2	.	CASYSRVYGYTF	TGTGCCAGCTATAGCAGGGTCTATGGCTACACCTTC
.	TRBV11-3	TRBJ2-1	once	CASSLGWSAYNEQFF	TGTGCCAGCAGCTTAGGTTGGTCAGCTTACAATGAGCAGTTCTTC
TRBD2	TRBV5-3	TRBJ2-2	.	CARSLWGLVFSTGELFF	TGTGCCAGAAGTTTGTGGGGACTAGTTTTTTCTACCGGGGAGCTGTTTTTT
.	TRBV4-1	TRBJ2-5	.	CASSHSWQEAGETQYF	TGCGCCAGCAGCCATTCCTGGCAAGAGGCGGGAGAGACCCAGTACTTC
.	TRBV30	TRBJ2-7	once	CACLTSYEQYF	TGTGCCTGCCTCACCTCCTACGAGCAGTACTTC
TRBD2	TRBV30	TRBJ2-2	.	CAWSSSGRRQLGELFF	TGTGCCTGGAGTTCTAGCGGGAGACGGCAGCTCGGGGAGCTGTTTTTT
.	TRBV18	TRBJ2-7	.	CASSPWDSYEQYF	TGTGCCAGCTCACCGTGGGACTCCTACGAGCAGTACTTC
.	TRBV4-1	TRBJ1-1	.	CASSQSGGGMNTEAFF	TGCGCCAGCAGCCAGTCGGGGGGCGGGATGAACACTGAAGCTTTCTTT